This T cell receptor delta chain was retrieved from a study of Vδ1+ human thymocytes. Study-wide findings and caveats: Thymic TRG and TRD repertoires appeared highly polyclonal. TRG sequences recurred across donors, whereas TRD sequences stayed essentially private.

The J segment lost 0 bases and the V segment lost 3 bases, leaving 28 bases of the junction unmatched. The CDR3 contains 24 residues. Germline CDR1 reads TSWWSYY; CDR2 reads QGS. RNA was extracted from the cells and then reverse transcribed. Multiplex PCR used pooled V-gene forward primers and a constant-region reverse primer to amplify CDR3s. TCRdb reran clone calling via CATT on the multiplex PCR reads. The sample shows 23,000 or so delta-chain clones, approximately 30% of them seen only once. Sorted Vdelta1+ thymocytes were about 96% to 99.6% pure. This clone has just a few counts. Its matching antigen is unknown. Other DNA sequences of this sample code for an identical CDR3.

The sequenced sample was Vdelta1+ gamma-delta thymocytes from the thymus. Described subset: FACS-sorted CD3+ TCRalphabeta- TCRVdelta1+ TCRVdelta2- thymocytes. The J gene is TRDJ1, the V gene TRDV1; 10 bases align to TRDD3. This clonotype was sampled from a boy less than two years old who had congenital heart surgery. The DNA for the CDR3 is TGTGCTCTTGGGGATCACCTCCGGGGGATACGCGTATCCCCCAGTAGGCCCTACACCGATAAACTCATCTTT. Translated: CALGDHLRGIRVSPSRPYTDKLIF.